A single sample is the source of the 20 T cell receptor beta chains below, sequenced in a study of T cells after yellow fever vaccination. One entry per CDR3 protein results from TCRdb running MiXCR on the 5' RACE reads. This sample has hundreds of thousands of distinct CDR3 sequences, with approximately 13% found just once. The sample consisted of PBMCs, taken on the day of the yellow fever booster vaccination. These receptors were taken from a man under 40 who received the YFV17D yellow fever vaccine.

The chain has TRBV5-1 and TRBJ1-1; D gene unclear. V dropped 4 bases and J dropped 0 bases, with 10 bases sitting between them. The CDR3 spans 14 residues. From germline, CDR1 is SGHRS and CDR2 YFSETQ. Written as DNA, the CDR3 is TGCGCCAGCAGCCGGGAGGCGATGAACACTGAAGCTTTCTTT. It yields the protein CASSREAMNTEAFF.

In its sample, this clonotype was seen a few times. CDR3 bases: TGTGCCAGCAGTTTAGGTTGGAACACCGGGGAGCTGTTTTTT. Protein product: CASSLGWNTGELFF. The genes are TRBV12-3 or TRBV12-4 and TRBJ2-2; no firm D call. V lost 1 base and J lost 1, with 4 bases in between. This CDR3 region has 14 residues.

This clonotype was seen a handful of times. The chain combines TRBV7-8 with TRBJ2-1; D may be TRBD1 or TRBD2 (5 bases each). CDR3 length equals 13 residues. Germline assignment: CDR1 SGHVS and CDR2 FQNEAQ. Trimming took off 0 bases at V and 13 bases at J, with 13 bases between the two ends. For the CDR3, the DNA is TGTGCCAGCAGCTTAGCGTGGGACCTAGGCCAGTTCTTC. This gives the protein CASSLAWDLGQFF.

V gene TRBV20-1 combines with J gene TRBJ1-2, with 8 bases identical to TRBD1. J lost 4 bases, V lost 6 bases, and 16 bases had no gene match. The CDR3 covers 16 residues. Germline V lookup: CDR1 DFQATT, CDR2 SNEGSKA (reference sequence). CDR3 in amino acids: CSAAGQGGEYTYGYTF. DNA of the CDR3: TGCAGTGCCGCTGGACAGGGTGGGGAGTATACCTATGGCTACACCTTC.

In its sample, this clonotype was seen many times. V usage is TRBV5-1 and J usage is TRBJ2-1; 9 bases line up with TRBD1. The CDR3 runs 14 residues. V lost 5 bases to trimming and J lost 6 bases; unmatched junction nucleotides: 6. Looked up from germline, CDR1 is SGHRS and CDR2 is YFSETQ. The CDR3 region has the DNA TGCGCCAGCAGTCCCGGGACAGGGCCCAATGAGCAGTTCTTC. Its protein is CASSPGTGPNEQFF.

This clonotype was seen repeatedly, ten times or more. The chain carries TRBV5-4 and TRBJ2-7, with 9 bases lining up with TRBD1. Germline CDR1 is SGHNT and CDR2 is YYREEE (reference sequence). This CDR3 has 14 amino acids. The junction had 5 bases not matched to a gene; V was cut back by 4 bases and J by 3 bases. CDR3 DNA: TGTGCCAGCAGCAATCCGGGACAGGGCTACGAGCAGTACTTC. Its protein product is CASSNPGQGYEQYF.

The sample holds many counts of this clonotype. The rearrangement links TRBV5-1 to TRBJ1-1; the D is unclear. V was cut by 7 bases and J by 0 bases, with 10 bases left in between. Germline V lookup: CDR1 SGHRS, CDR2 YFSETQ. The CDR3 extends over 13 amino acids. DNA of the CDR3: TGCGCCAGCTGCGAGGGCATGAACACTGAAGCTTTCTTT. Encoded protein: CASCEGMNTEAFF.

This clonotype was counted a few times. The chain employs TRBV14 and TRBJ2-7; 10 bases map to TRBD1. J lost 9 bases, V lost 2 bases, and 7 bases had no gene match. The CDR3 is 14 residues long. CDR1 is SGHDN and CDR2 is FVKESK in the germline V gene. CDR3 protein: CASSQLTGGGVQYF. The CDR3 nucleotides read TGTGCCAGCAGCCAACTGACAGGGGGCGGCGTGCAGTACTTC.

The chain couples TRBV13 to TRBJ2-7; TRBD2 aligns across 9 bases. CDR3 length: 14 amino acids. Germline V gives CDR1 PRHDT, CDR2 FYEKMQ (reference sequence). The J segment lost 6 bases and the V segment lost 2 bases, leaving 5 bases of the junction unmatched. Here the CDR3 reads CASSLSSGTIEQYF. In DNA, the CDR3 is TGTGCCAGCAGCTTATCTAGCGGGACAATCGAGCAGTACTTC.

This clonotype was counted between two and nine times. The rearrangement uses TRBV23-1 and TRBJ2-2; 8 bases agree with TRBD2. TRBV23-1 is placed among ORFs of uncertain function. The trim removed 2 bases at V and 2 bases at J, leaving 10 bases unmatched. The CDR3 extends over 18 amino acids. The CDR3 loop is CASSQRTKAGDNTGELFF. CDR3 coding DNA: TGCGCCAGCAGTCAAAGGACTAAAGCGGGAGACAACACCGGGGAGCTGTTTTTT.

This sequence joins TRBV20-1 and TRBJ2-2, with D uncertain. V was clipped by 5 bases and J by 2 bases, with 9 bases between them. Germline V gene data show CDR1 as DFQATT and CDR2 as SNEGSKA (reference sequence). The CDR3 extends over 13 amino acids. The CDR3 sequence: CSALASNTGELFF. The CDR3 DNA is TGCAGTGCTCTGGCCTCCAACACCGGGGAGCTGTTTTTT.

This clonotype has more than one count but fewer than ten. CDR3: CASSFRLAESYEQYF. In DNA, the CDR3 is TGTGCCAGCAGCTTTCGACTAGCGGAGTCCTACGAGCAGTACTTC. The chain recombines TRBV7-2 with TRBJ2-7; 9 positions agree with TRBD2. The trim removed 3 bases at V and 1 base at J, leaving 4 bases unmatched. CDR1 and CDR2 (germline): SGHTA, FQGNSA. The CDR3 contains 15 residues.

CDR3 nucleotides: TGTGCCAGCGAAGGACATTCCCAAGAGACCCAGTACTTC. This gives the protein CASEGHSQETQYF. The chain joins TRBV28 to TRBJ2-5; TRBD1 might be the D (5 bases). Between the trimmed V and J ends, which lost 8 bases and 1 base, there was a span of 11 bases. The CDR3 runs 13 residues. From germline, CDR1 is MDHEN and CDR2 SYDVKM.

The V call is TRBV20-1, the J call TRBJ1-2; a weak D match, TRBD1 (5 bases). The length of the CDR3 is 14 residues. Trimming left V 3 bases short and J 5 bases short, with 16 bases between. Germline CDR1 reads DFQATT; CDR2 reads SNEGSKA (reference sequence). The CDR3 DNA sequence: TGCAGTGCTAGGGGGGTGGGGATATGGTATGGCTACACCTTC. This translates into CSARGVGIWYGYTF.

As for this clonotype: One end of the junction varies from germline; a read error may be responsible. The CDR3 coding sequence is TGTGCCAGCATCTTACAACGGGGAGAGCAGTACTTC. Its translation: CASILQRGEQYF. This chain links TRBV7-9 with TRBJ2-7, with D tentatively TRBD2 (5 bases). Germline CDR1 reads SEHNR; CDR2 reads FQNEAQ (reference sequence). The CDR3 is made up of 12 amino acids.

This clonotype was observed a handful of times. The chain links TRBV7-2 to TRBJ2-1, with a tentative D call TRBD2 (5 bases). The length of the CDR3 is 16 residues. V shed 6 bases and J shed 8 bases, with 23 bases lying between them. Per germline, CDR1 SGHTA and CDR2 FQGNSA. CDR3 protein: CASSQSTGVPVDEQFF. CDR3 nucleotide sequence: TGTGCCAGCAGTCAATCTACCGGGGTTCCTGTGGATGAGCAGTTCTTC.

The chain has TRBV6-1 and TRBJ1-6, with D uncertain. V was clipped by 5 bases and J by 7 bases, with 9 bases between them. CDR3 length equals 13 residues. Germline CDR1 and CDR2: MNHNS and SASEGT. The CDR3 is CASSRFLNSPLHF. The CDR3 DNA follows: TGTGCCAGCAGTAGGTTCTTGAATTCACCCCTCCACTTT.

This clonotype came up a few times. This chain connects TRBV5-5 to TRBJ2-3, with 7 bases that match TRBD2. Germline-derived CDR1 and CDR2 are SGHKS and YYEKEE (reference sequence). The length of the CDR3 is 18 residues. J lost 8 bases, V lost 0 bases, and 18 bases had no gene match. CDR3 residues: CASSLDGVAGRTDGTQYF. The CDR3 bases are TGTGCCAGCAGCTTGGATGGGGTAGCGGGTAGAACAGATGGTACGCAGTATTTT.

This clonotype was found many times. This rearrangement joins TRBV28 to TRBJ2-2; weak D call: TRBD2 (5 bases). Trimming removed 7 bases at V and 1 base at J, with 7 bases between. From germline, CDR1 is MDHEN and CDR2 SYDVKM. This CDR3 is built from 13 residues. Here the CDR3 DNA reads TGTGCCAGCAATCGGGGGAACACCGGGGAGCTGTTTTTT. As protein: CASNRGNTGELFF.

The rearrangement uses TRBV12-3 or TRBV12-4 and TRBJ1-5; weak D call: TRBD1 (6 bases). V was cut by 5 bases and J by 1 base, with 12 bases left in between. CDR3 length: 15 residues. The CDR3: CASSLFGGSNQPQHF. The CDR3 DNA sequence: TGTGCCAGCAGTCTTTTTGGGGGCAGCAATCAGCCCCAGCATTTT.